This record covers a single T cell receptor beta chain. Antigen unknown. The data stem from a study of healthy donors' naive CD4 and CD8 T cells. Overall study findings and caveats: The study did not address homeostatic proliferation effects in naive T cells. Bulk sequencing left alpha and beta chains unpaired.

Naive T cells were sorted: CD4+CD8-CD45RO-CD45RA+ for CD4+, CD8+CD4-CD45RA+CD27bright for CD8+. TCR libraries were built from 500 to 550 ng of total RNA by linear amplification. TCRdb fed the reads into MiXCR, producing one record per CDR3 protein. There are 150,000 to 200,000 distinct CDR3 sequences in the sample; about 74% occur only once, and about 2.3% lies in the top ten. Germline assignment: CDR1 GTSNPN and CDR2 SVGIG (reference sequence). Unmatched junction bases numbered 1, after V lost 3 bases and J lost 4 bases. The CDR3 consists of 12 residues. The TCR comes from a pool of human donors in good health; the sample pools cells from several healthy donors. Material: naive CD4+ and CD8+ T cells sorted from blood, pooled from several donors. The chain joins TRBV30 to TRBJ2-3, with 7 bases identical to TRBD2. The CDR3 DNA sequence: TGTGCCTGGAGCGCGGGGGCAGATACGCAGTATTTT. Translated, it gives CAWSAGADTQYF.